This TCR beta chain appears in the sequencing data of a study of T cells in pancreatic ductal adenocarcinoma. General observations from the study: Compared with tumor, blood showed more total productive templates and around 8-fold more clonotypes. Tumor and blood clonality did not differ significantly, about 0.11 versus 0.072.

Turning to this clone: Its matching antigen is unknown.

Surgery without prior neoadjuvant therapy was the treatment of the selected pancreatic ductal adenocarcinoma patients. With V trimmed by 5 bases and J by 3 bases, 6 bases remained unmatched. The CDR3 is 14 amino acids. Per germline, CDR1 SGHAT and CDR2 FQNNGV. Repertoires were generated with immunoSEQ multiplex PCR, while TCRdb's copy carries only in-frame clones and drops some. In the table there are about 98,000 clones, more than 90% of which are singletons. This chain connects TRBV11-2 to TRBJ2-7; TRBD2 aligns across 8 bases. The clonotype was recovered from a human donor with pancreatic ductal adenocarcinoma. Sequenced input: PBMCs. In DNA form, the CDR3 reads TGTGCCAGCAGCCCCGAAGCGGGGGACTACGAGCAGTACTTC. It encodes CASSPEAGDYEQYF.